These 6 T cell receptor beta chains were sequenced from one sample in a study of blood T cell repertoires in COVID-19. Produced via immunoSEQ multiplex PCR; TCRdb's table is partial and in-frame only. Here the sample spans about 320,000 clones, about 85% being singletons. Sequenced input: PBMCs or T cells enriched from blood (not recorded which). Source of these receptors: a woman aged 25-40 years who had been exposed to COVID-19.

The rearrangement links TRBV27 to TRBJ1-1; possibly TRBD1 for D (5 bases). The germline V gene encodes CDR1 MNHEY and CDR2 SMNVEV (reference sequence). The CDR3 contains 18 residues. The V end was cut by 0 bases, the J end by 0 bases, with 17 bases between. The CDR3 DNA follows: TGTGCCAGCAGTTTATCGACCGTCGGAGGGACCTTGAACACTGAAGCTTTCTTT. This translates into CASSLSTVGGTLNTEAFF.

This chain uses TRBV30 with TRBJ1-4; D not certain. The CDR3 runs 14 residues. V was shortened by 2 bases and J by 4 bases, with 11 bases between the two germline ends. Germline CDR1 and CDR2: GTSNPN and SVGIG (reference sequence). The CDR3 here is CAWSIGGVNEKLFF. The DNA for the CDR3 is TGTGCCTGGAGTATAGGCGGGGTTAATGAAAAACTGTTTTTT.

The V call is TRBV7-9, the J call TRBJ1-2, with TRBD1 matching over 9 bases. With 3 bases clipped from V and 0 bases from J, the junction kept 5 bases outside the gene matches. The germline V gene has CDR1 SEHNR and CDR2 FQNEAQ (reference sequence). This CDR3 has 16 amino acids. The CDR3 coding sequence is TGTGCCAGCAGCTTGCTCCGGGACAGGGCTAACTATGGCTACACCTTC. Translated, it gives CASSLLRDRANYGYTF. The variable domain in full, with the rest retrieved from reference TRBV7-9 and TRBJ1-2, is DTGVSQNPRHKITKRGQNVTFRCDPISEHNRLYWYRQTLGQGPEFLTYFQNEAQLEKSRLLSDRFSAERPKGSFSTLEIQRTEQGDSAMYLCASSLLRDRANYGYTFGSGTRLTVV.

The rearrangement links TRBV5-1 to TRBJ1-2; 10 nucleotides match TRBD1. Trimming took 0 bases from V and 7 from J; bases not matched to a gene: 3. CDR1 and CDR2 from the germline V gene are SGHRS and YFSETQ. This CDR3 comprises 14 residues. In DNA, the CDR3 is TGCGCCAGCAGCTTGGAATGGACAGGGGGTGGCTACACCTTC. It is translated as CASSLEWTGGGYTF. The complete variable domain, with remaining parts taken from reference TRBV5-1 and TRBJ1-2, reads KAGVTQTPRYLIKTRGQQVTLSCSPISGHRSVSWYQQTPGQGLQFLFEYFSETQRNKGNFPGRFSGRQFSNSRSEMNVSTLELGDSALYLCASSLEWTGGGYTFGSGTRLTVV.

This sequence joins TRBV25-1 and TRBJ1-1; perhaps TRBD1 as D (6 bases). V was trimmed by 4 bases and J by 8 bases, leaving 11 bases between them. CDR1 is MGHDK and CDR2 is SYGVNS in the germline V gene. CDR3 length: 12 residues. CDR3 nucleotide sequence: TGTGCCAGCAGTGGGTCCGGGACAGAAGCTTTCTTT. It codes for CASSGSGTEAFF.

In the case of this clone: At one end the junction does not follow the germline gene, possibly because of a read error. Other DNA sequences within the sample encode an identical CDR3. The genes are TRBV10-3 and TRBJ1-3; possibly TRBD1 for D (5 bases). The CDR3 runs 16 residues. Germline CDR1 is ENHRY and CDR2 is SYGVKD. CDR3 sequence reads: CAISELQGYSGNTIYF. The CDR3 DNA is TGCGCCATCAGTGAATTGCAGGGCTACTCTGGAAACACCATATATTTT.